The clone carrying this TCR beta chain was counted only a few times. Its antigen is undetermined. Timing groups of about 4 and about 12 weeks for second doses were pooled. Some clones are missing from TCRdb's copy, which holds only in-frame ones; the method was immunoSEQ multiplex PCR. This sample yields some 120,000 clones, of which 75% to 85% are seen a single time; about 27% belongs to the top ten. This sample stems from a study of T cell responses to AZD1222 COVID-19 vaccine. Study-wide results and caveats: In a largely white British group with more females than males, clonal diversity was possibly underestimated. There were vaccine-associated CD4 TCRs across spike, dominant at 160-218 and 743-854.

Per germline, CDR1 SGHDN and CDR2 FVKESK. V was clipped by 0 bases and J by 6 bases, with 8 bases between them. The CDR3 is 13 amino acids. The sample was peripheral blood, taken 28 days after the second AZD1222 dose. The J gene is TRBJ1-2, the V gene TRBV14; D ambiguous. The origin of this receptor is an adult who received the AZD1222 COVID-19 vaccine. DNA for the CDR3: TGTGCCAGCAGCCAAGATAGGGCGCATGGCTACACCTTC. This translates into CASSQDRAHGYTF.